Presented here are 22 T cell receptor beta chains from one specimen sequenced in a study of PD-1 blockade in classical Hodgkin lymphoma. Relapse was seen in all patients after autologous stem cell transplantation, and brentuximab vedotin exposure was variable. Only in-frame clones appear in the TCRdb table, and some are missing; sequencing was by immunoSEQ multiplex PCR. The table shows 21,000 or so clones, with around 80% occurring only once. The sample was peripheral blood mononuclear cells (PBMCs), taken before the second cycle of nivolumab. These receptors came from a human donor with classical Hodgkin lymphoma.

A note on this clone: The sample holds other DNA sequences that translate to the same CDR3. The chain is built from TRBV27 and TRBJ2-7, with D tentatively TRBD1 (6 bases). This CDR3 region has 12 residues. Germline assignment: CDR1 MNHEY and CDR2 SMNVEV (reference sequence). V lost 6 bases to trimming and J lost 0 bases, with 6 bases between them. CDR3 protein: CASRDSSYEQYF. The CDR3 DNA reads TGTGCCAGCAGGGACAGCTCCTACGAGCAGTACTTC.

This rearrangement joins TRBV6-6 to TRBJ1-6; D is uncertain. V lost 2 bases, J lost 9 bases, and 8 bases lay in between. Germline loops: CDR1 MNHNY, CDR2 SVGAGI (reference sequence). The CDR3 is made up of 13 amino acids. DNA of the CDR3: TGTGCCAGCAGTTACCGGACTGGTTCACCCCTCCACTTT. This encodes CASSYRTGSPLHF.

V is TRBV5-4 and J is TRBJ1-1; the D gene is possibly TRBD1 (6 bases). V shed 0 bases and J shed 4 bases, with 13 bases lying between them. This CDR3 is 15 amino acids long. The germline gives CDR1 SGHNT, CDR2 YYREEE (reference sequence). CDR3 sequence (DNA): TGTGCCAGCAGCTTGGGGACGGGGGCCGGCACTGAAGCTTTCTTT. Translation: CASSLGTGAGTEAFF.

Worth noting for this clone: Other DNA sequences in this specimen translate into the identical CDR3. J is TRBJ1-1 and V is TRBV14; no firm D call. This CDR3 is 12 amino acids long. Deletions cut 4 bases from V and 8 bases from J, with 11 bases between. Germline values: CDR1 SGHDN, CDR2 FVKESK. This CDR3 is CASSRLTTEAFF. In DNA, the CDR3 is TGTGCCAGCAGCCGGTTGACCACAGAAGCTTTCTTT.

The rearrangement joins TRBV7-9 to TRBJ1-6; TRBD1 matches at 11 bases. Trimming removed 5 bases from V and 7 bases from J; junction bases left unmatched: 4. The germline V gene has CDR1 SEHNR and CDR2 FQNEAQ (reference sequence). This CDR3 is 15 amino acids long. CDR3 sequence reads: CASSPGQGGNSPLHF. DNA of the CDR3: TGTGCCAGCAGCCCGGGACAGGGGGGAAATTCACCCCTCCACTTT.

This clone came up a few times. This chain joins TRBV29-1 and TRBJ2-3; no firm D call. Looked up from germline, CDR1 is SQVTM and CDR2 is ANQGSEA. V was shortened by 3 bases and J by 4 bases, with 17 bases between the two germline ends. The CDR3 contains 15 residues. The CDR3: CSVDGSDQMPDTQYF. In nucleotides, the CDR3 is TGCAGCGTTGATGGGTCCGACCAAATGCCAGATACGCAGTATTTT.

The chain is built from TRBV6-5 and TRBJ1-6; no clear D gene. Germline V lookup: CDR1 MNHEY, CDR2 SVGAGI. Trimming removed 6 bases at V and 9 bases at J, with 15 bases between. CDR3 length: 14 residues. The CDR3 protein is CASSRPLEGSPLHF. In nucleotides, the CDR3 is TGTGCCAGCAGCCGTCCCCTTGAGGGTTCACCCCTCCACTTT.

This clone was observed a handful of times. The rearrangement links TRBV18 to TRBJ2-7; TRBD1 matches at 9 bases. Germline values: CDR1 KGHSH, CDR2 LQKENI. V shed 2 bases and J 3 bases; nucleotides not matched to a gene: 2. The CDR3 has 14 residues. In DNA form, the CDR3 reads TGTGCCAGCTCACCAAGACAGGGGGACTACGAGCAGTACTTC. Translating gives CASSPRQGDYEQYF.

V gene TRBV7-2 combines with J gene TRBJ2-1, with a possible D match to TRBD2 (6 bases). CDR3 length: 14 residues. Looked up from germline, CDR1 is SGHTA and CDR2 is FQGNSA. The V end lost 6 bases, the J end lost 9 bases, and 18 bases lay between the germline ends. This CDR3 reads CASRLRDSWVEQFF. The CDR3 coding sequence is TGTGCCAGCAGACTAAGGGACTCCTGGGTTGAGCAGTTCTTC. The whole variable domain, filled in from reference TRBV7-2 and TRBJ2-1, reads GAGVSQSPSNKVTEKGKDVELRCDPISGHTALYWYRQSLGQGLEFLIYFQGNSAPDKSGLPSDRFSAERTGGSVSTLTIQRTQQEDSAVYLCASRLRDSWVEQFFGPGTRLTVL.

This rearrangement joins TRBV14 to TRBJ2-2; D might be TRBD1 or TRBD2, each matching 5 bases. This CDR3 has 15 amino acids. Germline lookup yields CDR1 SGHDN and CDR2 FVKESK. The V and J ends lost 5 bases and 4 bases respectively, with 14 bases between them. Here the CDR3 reads CASSSIEGTTGELFF. As DNA, the CDR3 is TGTGCCAGCAGCTCTATCGAGGGGACCACCGGGGAGCTGTTTTTT.

The chain links TRBV7-9 to TRBJ2-7; D remains ambiguous. The V end was cut by 2 bases, the J end by 4 bases, with 3 bases between. The CDR3 is 11 residues long. Germline V gene lookup returns CDR1 SEHNR and CDR2 FQNEAQ (reference sequence). CDR3 residues: CASSLSYEQYF. The CDR3 region has the DNA TGTGCCAGCAGCTTATCTTACGAGCAGTACTTC.

The chain combines TRBV29-1 with TRBJ2-1, with TRBD2 matching 7 bases. Germline-derived CDR1 and CDR2 are SQVTM and ANQGSEA. The CDR3 contains 15 residues. After removal of 5 bases from V and 4 bases from J, the junction contained 11 bases not matched to a gene. CDR3 sequence (DNA): TGCAGCGTTTACCATTGGGGGGGGACTTACAATGAGCAGTTCTTC. It codes for CSVYHWGGTYNEQFF.

The chain uses TRBV6-5 and TRBJ2-3; TRBD2 is a possible D gene (6 bases). Trimming shortened V by 4 bases and J by 1 base, and 15 bases separated the two germline ends. The length of the CDR3 is 16 residues. Germline assignment: CDR1 MNHEY and CDR2 SVGAGI. CDR3 protein: CASSSRGRGRTDTQYF. The CDR3 DNA follows: TGTGCCAGCAGTTCCCGCGGGCGGGGCCGCACAGATACGCAGTATTTT.

The rearrangement joins TRBV30 to TRBJ2-7; D gene ambiguous. CDR1 is GTSNPN and CDR2 is SVGIG in the germline V gene (reference sequence). The CDR3 extends over 13 amino acids. Trimming removed 5 bases at V and 0 bases at J, with 11 bases between. The CDR3 bases are TGTGCCTGGGAACCAGGTAGCTCCTACGAGCAGTACTTC. Translation gives CAWEPGSSYEQYF. Full variable domain (missing parts from reference TRBV30 and TRBJ2-7): SQTIHQWPATLVQPVGSPLSLECTVEGTSNPNLYWYRQAAGRGLQLLFYSVGIGQISSEVPQNLSASRPQDRQFILSSKKLLLSDSGFYLCAWEPGSSYEQYFGPGTRLTVT.

To note about this clone: Within the sample, other DNA sequences also encode this same CDR3. The chain couples TRBV5-1 to TRBJ1-3; D is uncertain. The CDR3 runs 14 residues. Germline CDR1 and CDR2: SGHRS and YFSETQ. Trimming pared 2 bases from V and 1 base from J, leaving 7 bases between. CDR3 amino acids: CASSLEGSGNTIYF. CDR3 bases: TGCGCCAGCAGCTTAGAAGGGTCTGGAAACACCATATATTTT. The full variable domain, completed using reference TRBV5-1 and TRBJ1-3, is KAGVTQTPRYLIKTRGQQVTLSCSPISGHRSVSWYQQTPGQGLQFLFEYFSETQRNKGNFPGRFSGRQFSNSRSEMNVSTLELGDSALYLCASSLEGSGNTIYFGEGSWLTVV.

This chain links TRBV7-9 with TRBJ2-5; 9 bases align to TRBD1. The CDR3 runs 15 residues. V dropped 0 bases and J dropped 7; count of bases not matched to a gene: 6. CDR1 SEHNR and CDR2 FQNEAQ come from the germline V gene (reference sequence). CDR3 nucleotide sequence: TGTGCCAGCAGCTTAGCCGGACAGGGGAAAGGGACCCAGTACTTC. Encoded protein: CASSLAGQGKGTQYF.

This chain links TRBV15 with TRBJ1-6, with 7 nucleotides matching TRBD1. CDR3 length: 15 amino acids. After removal of 3 bases from V and 8 bases from J, the junction contained 7 bases not matched to a gene. The germline CDR1 and CDR2 sequences are LNHNV and YYDKDF (reference sequence). The CDR3 loop is CATSSPGTVYSPLHF. The CDR3 DNA sequence: TGTGCCACCAGCAGCCCCGGGACAGTCTATTCACCCCTCCACTTT.

The chain recombines TRBV30 with TRBJ1-5, with 8 bases lining up with TRBD1. CDR1 GTSNPN and CDR2 SVGIG come from the germline V gene (reference sequence). Trimming removed 2 bases from V and 6 bases from J; junction bases left unmatched: 15. The CDR3 contains 17 residues. The CDR3 region is CAWSMKDRALSGQPQHF. The CDR3 DNA follows: TGTGCCTGGAGTATGAAGGACAGGGCCCTATCCGGTCAGCCCCAGCATTTT.

The rearrangement uses TRBV29-1 and TRBJ2-3, with 10 bases fitting TRBD2. V was pared by 4 bases and J by 5 bases, with 6 bases of the junction left unmatched. Per the germline V gene, CDR1 is SQVTM and CDR2 is ANQGSEA. This CDR3 region has 14 residues. This chain's CDR3 is CSVVLAGVGDTQYF. The CDR3 DNA reads TGCAGCGTTGTTCTAGCGGGAGTTGGAGATACGCAGTATTTT.

J is TRBJ1-3 and V is TRBV30; D might be TRBD1 (6 bases). Trimming stripped 3 bases from V and 3 bases from J, with 9 bases between. Germline V gene data show CDR1 as GTSNPN and CDR2 as SVGIG (reference sequence). This CDR3 is built from 13 residues. CDR3 sequence (DNA): TGTGCCTGGAGAGGCAGGGGTGGAAACACCATATATTTT. Amino acids: CAWRGRGGNTIYF.

The rearrangement links TRBV5-1 to TRBJ2-1, with D uncertain. V was pared by 0 bases and J by 2 bases, with 6 bases between. The CDR3 spans 14 residues. CDR1 and CDR2 from the germline V gene are SGHRS and YFSETQ. CDR3 sequence reads: CASSLGATYNEQFF. In DNA, the CDR3 is TGCGCCAGCAGCTTGGGTGCTACCTACAATGAGCAGTTCTTC.

The chain couples TRBV6-5 to TRBJ2-5, with D hard to call. Germline-derived CDR1 and CDR2 are MNHEY and SVGAGI. The CDR3 extends over 13 amino acids. V lost 7 bases and J lost 5, with 14 bases in between. The CDR3 bases are TGTGCCAGCACCCAGGACGGTACGGAGACCCAGTACTTC. Translated: CASTQDGTETQYF.